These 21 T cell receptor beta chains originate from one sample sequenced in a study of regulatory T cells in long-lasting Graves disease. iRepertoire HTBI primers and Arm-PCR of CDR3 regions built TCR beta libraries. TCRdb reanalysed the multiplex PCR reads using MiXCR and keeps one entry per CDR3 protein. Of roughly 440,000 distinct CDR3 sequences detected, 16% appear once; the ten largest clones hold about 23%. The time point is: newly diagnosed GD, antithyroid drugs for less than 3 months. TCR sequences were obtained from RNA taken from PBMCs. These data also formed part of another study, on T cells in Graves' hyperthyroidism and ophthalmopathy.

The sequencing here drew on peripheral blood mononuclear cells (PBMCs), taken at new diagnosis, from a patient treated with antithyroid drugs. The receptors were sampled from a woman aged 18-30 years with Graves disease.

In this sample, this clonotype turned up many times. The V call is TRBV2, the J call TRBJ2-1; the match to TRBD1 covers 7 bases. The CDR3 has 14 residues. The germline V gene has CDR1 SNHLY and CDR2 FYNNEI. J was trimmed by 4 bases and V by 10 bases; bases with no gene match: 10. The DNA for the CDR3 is TGTGCCACTAAGCCCCGGGACAGATACAATGAGCAGTTCTTC. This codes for CATKPRDRYNEQFF.

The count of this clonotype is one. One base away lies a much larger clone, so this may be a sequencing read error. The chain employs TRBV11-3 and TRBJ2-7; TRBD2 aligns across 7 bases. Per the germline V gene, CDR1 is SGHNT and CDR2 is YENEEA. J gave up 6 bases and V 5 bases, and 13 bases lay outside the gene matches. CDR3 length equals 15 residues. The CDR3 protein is CASSAPAGDYCEQYF. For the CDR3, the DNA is TGTGCCAGCAGCGCCCCCGCCGGGGACTACTGCGAGCAGTACTTC.

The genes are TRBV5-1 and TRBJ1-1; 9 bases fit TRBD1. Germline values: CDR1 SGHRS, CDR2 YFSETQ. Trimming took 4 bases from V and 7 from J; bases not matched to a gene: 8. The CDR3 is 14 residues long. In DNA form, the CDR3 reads TGCGCCAGCAGCCCGGGGGACAGGGCAAGTGAAGCTTTCTTT. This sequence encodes CASSPGDRASEAFF. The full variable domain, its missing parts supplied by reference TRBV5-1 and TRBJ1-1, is KAGVTQTPRYLIKTRGQQVTLSCSPISGHRSVSWYQQTPGQGLQFLFEYFSETQRNKGNFPGRFSGRQFSNSRSEMNVSTLELGDSALYLCASSPGDRASEAFFGQGTRLTVV.

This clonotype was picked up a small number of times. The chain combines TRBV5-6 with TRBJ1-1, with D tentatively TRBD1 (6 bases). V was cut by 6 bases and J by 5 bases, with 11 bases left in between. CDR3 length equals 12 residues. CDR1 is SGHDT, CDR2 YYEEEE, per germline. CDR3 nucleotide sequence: TGTGCCAGCACGAGGAGGGGGACTGAAGCTTTCTTT. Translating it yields CASTRRGTEAFF.

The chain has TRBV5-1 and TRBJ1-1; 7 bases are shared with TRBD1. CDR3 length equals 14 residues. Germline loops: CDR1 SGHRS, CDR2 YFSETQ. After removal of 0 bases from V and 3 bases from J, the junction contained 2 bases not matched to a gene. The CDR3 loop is CASSLEGADTEAFF. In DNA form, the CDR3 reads TGCGCCAGCAGCTTGGAGGGGGCTGACACTGAAGCTTTCTTT.

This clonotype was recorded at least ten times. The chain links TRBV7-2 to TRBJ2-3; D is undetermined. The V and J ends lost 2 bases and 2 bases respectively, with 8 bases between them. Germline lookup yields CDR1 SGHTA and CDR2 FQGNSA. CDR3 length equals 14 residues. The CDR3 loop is CASSLLLATDTQYF. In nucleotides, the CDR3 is TGTGCCAGCAGCTTACTTCTTGCCACAGATACGCAGTATTTT.

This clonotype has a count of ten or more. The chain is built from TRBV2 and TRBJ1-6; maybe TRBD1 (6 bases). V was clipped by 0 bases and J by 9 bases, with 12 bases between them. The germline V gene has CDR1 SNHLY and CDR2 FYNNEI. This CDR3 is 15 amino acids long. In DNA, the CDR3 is TGTGCCAGCAGTGAAGCCCAGGGGTCTGCTTCACCCCTCCACTTT. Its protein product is CASSEAQGSASPLHF.

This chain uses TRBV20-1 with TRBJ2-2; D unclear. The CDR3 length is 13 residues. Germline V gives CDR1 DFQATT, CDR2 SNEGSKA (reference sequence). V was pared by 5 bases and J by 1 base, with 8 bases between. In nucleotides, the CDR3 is TGCAGTGCTTTACCCTGGAACACCGGGGAGCTGTTTTTT. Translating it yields CSALPWNTGELFF.

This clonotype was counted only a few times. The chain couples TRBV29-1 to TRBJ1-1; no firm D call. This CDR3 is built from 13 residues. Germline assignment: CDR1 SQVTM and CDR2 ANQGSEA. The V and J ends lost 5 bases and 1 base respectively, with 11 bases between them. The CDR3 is CSVLALGNTEAFF. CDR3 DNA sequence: TGCAGCGTTTTGGCCCTAGGGAACACTGAAGCTTTCTTT.

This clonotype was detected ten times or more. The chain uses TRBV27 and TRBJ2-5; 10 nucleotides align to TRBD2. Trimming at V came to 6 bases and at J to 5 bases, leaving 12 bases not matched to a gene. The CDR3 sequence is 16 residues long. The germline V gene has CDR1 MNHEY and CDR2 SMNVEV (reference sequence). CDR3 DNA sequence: TGTGCCAGCAGGGATGCTAGCGGGAGAGGGTGGGAGACCCAGTACTTC. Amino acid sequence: CASRDASGRGWETQYF.

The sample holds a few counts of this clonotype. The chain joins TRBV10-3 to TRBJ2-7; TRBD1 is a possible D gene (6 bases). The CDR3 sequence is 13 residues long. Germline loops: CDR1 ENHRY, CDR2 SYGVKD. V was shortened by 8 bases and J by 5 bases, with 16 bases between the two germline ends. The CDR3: CAILRDIDDEQYF. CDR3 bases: TGTGCCATCCTTCGGGACATCGACGACGAGCAGTACTTC.

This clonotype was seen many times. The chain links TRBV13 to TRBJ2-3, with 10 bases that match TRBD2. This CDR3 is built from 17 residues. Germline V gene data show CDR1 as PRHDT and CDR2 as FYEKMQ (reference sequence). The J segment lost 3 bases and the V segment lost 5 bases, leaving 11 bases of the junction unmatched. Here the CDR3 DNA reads TGTGCCAGCAGCCACCGAGGGAGCGGGAGGGCGACAGATACGCAGTATTTT. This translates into CASSHRGSGRATDTQYF.

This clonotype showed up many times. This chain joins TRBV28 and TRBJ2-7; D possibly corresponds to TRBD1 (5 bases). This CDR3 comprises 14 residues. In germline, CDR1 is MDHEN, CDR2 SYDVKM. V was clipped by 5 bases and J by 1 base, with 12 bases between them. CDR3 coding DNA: TGTGCCAGCAGTGAAGGACAAATTTCCTACGAGCAGTACTTC. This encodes CASSEGQISYEQYF. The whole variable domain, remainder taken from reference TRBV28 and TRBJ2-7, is DVKVTQSSRYLVKRTGEKVFLECVQDMDHENMFWYRQDPGLGLRLIYFSYDVKMKEKGDIPEGYSVSREKKERFSLILESASTNQTSMYLCASSEGQISYEQYFGPGTRLTVT.

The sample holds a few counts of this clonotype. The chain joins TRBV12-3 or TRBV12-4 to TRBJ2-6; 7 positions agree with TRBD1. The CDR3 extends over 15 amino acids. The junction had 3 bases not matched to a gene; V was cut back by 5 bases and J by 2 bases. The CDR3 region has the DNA TGTGCCAGCAGTGGGACAGACCCTGGGGCCAACGTCCTGACTTTC. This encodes CASSGTDPGANVLTF.

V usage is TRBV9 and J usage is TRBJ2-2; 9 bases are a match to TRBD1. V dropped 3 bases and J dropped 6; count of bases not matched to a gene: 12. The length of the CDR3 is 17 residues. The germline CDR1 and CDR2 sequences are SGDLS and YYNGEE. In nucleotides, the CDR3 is TGTGCCAGCAGCGAGTATTGGGGACAGGGTGTCGCCGGGGAGCTGTTTTTT. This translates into CASSEYWGQGVAGELFF. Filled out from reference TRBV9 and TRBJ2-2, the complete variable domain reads DSGVTQTPKHLITATGQRVTLRCSPRSGDLSVYWYQQSLDQGLQFLIQYYNGEERAKGNILERFSAQQFPDLHSELNLSSLELGDSALYFCASSEYWGQGVAGELFFGEGSRLTVL.

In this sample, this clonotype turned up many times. The CDR3 coding sequence is TGTGCCATCAGTGAACGGACAGGTTCCTACGAGCAGTACTTC. It is translated as CAISERTGSYEQYF. The rearrangement uses TRBV10-3 and TRBJ2-7, with 7 nucleotides matching TRBD1. Looked up from germline, CDR1 is ENHRY and CDR2 is SYGVKD. V shed 3 bases and J 1 base; nucleotides not matched to a gene: 3. The CDR3 consists of 14 residues.

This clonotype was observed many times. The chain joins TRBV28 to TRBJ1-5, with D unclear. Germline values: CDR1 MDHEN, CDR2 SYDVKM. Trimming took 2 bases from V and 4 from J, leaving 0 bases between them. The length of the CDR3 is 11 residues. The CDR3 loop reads CASSLNQPQHF. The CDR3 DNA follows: TGTGCCAGCAGTTTAAATCAGCCCCAGCATTTT.

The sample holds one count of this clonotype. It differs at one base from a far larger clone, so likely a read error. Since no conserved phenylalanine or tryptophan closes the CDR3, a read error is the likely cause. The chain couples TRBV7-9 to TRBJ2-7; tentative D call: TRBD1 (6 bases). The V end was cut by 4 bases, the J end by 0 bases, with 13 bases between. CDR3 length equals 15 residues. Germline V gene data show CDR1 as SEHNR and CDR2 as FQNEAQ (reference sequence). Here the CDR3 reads CASSSPGTNSYEQYL. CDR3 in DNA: TGTGCCAGCAGCTCCCCCGGGACAAACTCCTACGAGCAGTACCTC.

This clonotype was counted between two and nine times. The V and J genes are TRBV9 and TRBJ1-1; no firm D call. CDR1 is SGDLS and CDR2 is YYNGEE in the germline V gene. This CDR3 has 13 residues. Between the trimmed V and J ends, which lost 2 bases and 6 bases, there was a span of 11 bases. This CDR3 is CASSVREEAEAFF. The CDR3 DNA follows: TGTGCCAGCAGCGTTCGAGAGGAGGCTGAAGCTTTCTTT.

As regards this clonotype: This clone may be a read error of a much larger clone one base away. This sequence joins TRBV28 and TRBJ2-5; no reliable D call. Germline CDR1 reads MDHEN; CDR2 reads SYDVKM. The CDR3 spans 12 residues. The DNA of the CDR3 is TGTGCCAGCAGTTTATCTAGACTGTCGCACTTCTTC. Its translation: CASSLSRLSHFF.

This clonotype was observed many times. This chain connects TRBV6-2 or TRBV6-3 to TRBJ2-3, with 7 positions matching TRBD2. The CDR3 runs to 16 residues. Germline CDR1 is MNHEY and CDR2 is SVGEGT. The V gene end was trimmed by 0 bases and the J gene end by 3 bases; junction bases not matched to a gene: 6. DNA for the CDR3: TGTGCCAGCAGTTACTCGCGGGAGAGTATGACAGATACGCAGTATTTT. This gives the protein CASSYSRESMTDTQYF.